The T cell receptor (beta chain) under discussion was sequenced for a study of T-cell memory formation after mild COVID-19. Study context: Clustering of TCRs was largely donor specific.

TCRdb processed the 5' RACE reads anew with MiXCR; each CDR3 protein has one entry. The table shows nearly 200,000 distinct CDR3 sequences, with around 19% occurring only once. This CDR3 is 17 amino acids long. The V end was cut by 5 bases, the J end by 0 bases, with 20 bases between. CDR1 and CDR2 (germline): GTSNPN, SVGIG (reference sequence). This clonotype came up a few times. The clonotype comes from an adult woman who had mild COVID-19 (a few samples of this study predate the infection). Cell type and time point are not known. The J gene is TRBJ2-4, the V gene TRBV30; D possibly corresponds to TRBD2 (6 bases). The source material was PBMCs or a T cell subset sorted from them (not recorded which). The CDR3 DNA follows: TGTGCCTGGGCCCATCCGGGACTTGGCTTAGCCAAAAACATTCAGTACTTC. Residues: CAWAHPGLGLAKNIQYF.